The 3 T cell receptor beta chains given below trace back to one sample, sequenced in a study of blood T cell repertoires in COVID-19. Some clones are missing from TCRdb's copy, which holds only in-frame ones; the method was immunoSEQ multiplex PCR. Seen here are 100,000 to 150,000 clones, about 80% observed once, and the top ten hold 3.5% to 4%. The sequencing sample was made of peripheral blood. Every receptor here comes from a woman in her forties or fifties with acute or convalescent COVID-19.

This clone came up a few times. The rearrangement uses TRBV29-1 and TRBJ1-2, with 8 bases fitting TRBD1. Per the germline V gene, CDR1 is SQVTM and CDR2 is ANQGSEA. The trim removed 7 bases at V and 0 bases at J, leaving 4 bases unmatched. The CDR3 totals 13 residues. This CDR3 reads CSGGQAANYGYTF. The CDR3 DNA reads TGCAGCGGGGGACAGGCTGCTAACTATGGCTACACCTTC.

The chain carries TRBV11-3 and TRBJ2-2; 14 positions agree with TRBD2. CDR3 length: 18 residues. J gave up 6 bases and V 5 bases, and 11 bases lay outside the gene matches. The germline gives CDR1 SGHNT, CDR2 YENEEA. In nucleotides, the CDR3 is TGTGCCAGCAGCCCTCGGACTAGCGGGAGGTTCGGGTCCGGGGAGCTGTTTTTT. Translated: CASSPRTSGRFGSGELFF.

The J gene is TRBJ1-5, the V gene TRBV5-5; D gene unclear. V shed 2 bases and J shed 3 bases, with 9 bases lying between them. CDR3 length: 14 amino acids. Germline CDR1 and CDR2: SGHKS and YYEKEE (reference sequence). CDR3 coding DNA: TGTGCCAGCAGCTTAGCGGGGAACAATCAGCCCCAGCATTTT. It encodes CASSLAGNNQPQHF.